These T cell receptor beta chains were read from a single sample in a study of T cells in Graves' hyperthyroidism and ophthalmopathy. MiXCR, run by TCRdb on the multiplex PCR reads, gives a single entry per CDR3 protein. Counted here are around 340,000 distinct CDR3 sequences, roughly 14% occurring once; the ten biggest clones make up about 26%. The specimen was blood. The receptors stem from a woman under 40 with Graves' hyperthyroidism. CDR3s include the opening cysteine and the closing phenylalanine or tryptophan. Fields, in order: D gene, J gene, clone size, V gene, CDR3 protein, CDR3 DNA. A D gene is named only where the DNA matches it firmly. Clone size is stated in some rows and not others, as once, few, many or a class when expanded.

>TRBD1|TRBJ2-1|few|TRBV5-5
CASGQGQGTFNEQFF
TGTGCCAGCGGACAGGGACAGGGGACTTTCAATGAGCAGTTCTTC
>-|TRBJ2-7|many|TRBV9
CASSVEGVADYEQYF
TGTGCCAGCAGCGTAGAGGGCGTCGCGGACTACGAGCAGTACTTC
>-|TRBJ2-2|-|TRBV7-8
CASSLFHSGELFF
TGTGCCAGCAGCTTATTTCATTCCGGGGAGCTGTTTTTT
>TRBD1|TRBJ2-2|few|TRBV25-1
CASRDRVYGELFF
TGTGCCAGCCGGGACAGGGTATATGGGGAGCTGTTTTTT
>-|TRBJ1-4|many|TRBV12-3/TRBV12-4
CASRAPDQQGEKLFF
TGTGCCAGCAGGGCGCCCGATCAACAGGGTGAAAAACTGTTTTTT
>TRBD2|TRBJ2-2|many|TRBV10-3
CAISASGQAGELFF
TGTGCCATCAGTGCTAGCGGGCAGGCCGGGGAGCTGTTTTTT
>-|TRBJ2-5|many|TRBV12-5
CASGLGWDPPNYQETQYF
TGTGCTAGTGGTTTAGGGTGGGATCCACCAAACTACCAAGAGACCCAGTACTTC
>-|TRBJ1-1|-|TRBV3-1
CASSQSDANTEAFF
TGTGCCAGCAGCCAAAGTGATGCGAACACTGAAGCTTTCTTT
>-|TRBJ2-7|few|TRBV4-3
CASSQDYRGTSYEQYF
TGCGCCAGCAGCCAAGATTACCGGGGGACCTCCTACGAGCAGTACTTC
>TRBD2|TRBJ2-7|-|TRBV27
CASSPRTGRLAGAYEQYF
TGTGCCAGCAGTCCGAGAACGGGAAGACTAGCGGGAGCCTACGAGCAGTACTTC
>-|TRBJ2-1|-|TRBV29-1
CSFKSPVLGNEQFF
TGCAGCTTCAAGTCGCCGGTTCTAGGTAATGAGCAGTTCTTC
>-|TRBJ2-2|many|TRBV6-6
CASSYPWPNTGELFF
TGTGCCAGCAGTTACCCCTGGCCGAACACCGGGGAGCTGTTTTTT
>-|TRBJ1-2|many|TRBV30
CAWYREGSYTF
TGTGCCTGGTACAGGGAAGGAAGCTACACCTTC
>TRBD2|TRBJ2-1|few|TRBV7-8
CASSQSGSGYNEQFF
TGTGCCAGCAGCCAGAGCGGGAGTGGGTACAATGAGCAGTTCTTC
>-|TRBJ1-1|-|TRBV5-1
CASSSGTTGAEAFF
TGCGCCAGCTCATCCGGGACTACAGGCGCTGAAGCTTTCTTT
>TRBD2|TRBJ2-2|many|TRBV6-1
CATGGLADNTGELFF
TGTGCCACGGGTGGACTAGCGGACAACACCGGGGAGCTGTTTTTT
>TRBD2|TRBJ2-3|few|TRBV19
CASSLFVREATDTQYF
TGTGCCAGTAGCCTCTTTGTGCGGGAGGCCACAGATACGCAGTATTTT
>TRBD2|TRBJ2-1|few|TRBV28
CASSLWAGARNEQFF
TGTGCCAGCAGTTTATGGGCGGGAGCTCGGAATGAGCAGTTCTTC
>-|TRBJ2-5|few|TRBV20-1
CSARFGFGLEVTRTQYF
TGCAGTGCTAGGTTTGGCTTTGGGCTTGAGGTTACGAGGACCCAGTACTTC
>-|TRBJ2-6|few|TRBV30
CASGGANVLTF
TGTGCCTCTGGTGGGGCCAACGTCCTGACTTTC
>-|TRBJ2-5|many|TRBV7-8
CASSLSRGSTRLKETQYF
TGTGCCAGCAGCTTGAGTAGGGGTTCGACTAGGTTAAAAGAGACCCAGTACTTC
>-|TRBJ1-2|few|TRBV28
CASSSPGLGSGYTF
TGTGCCAGCAGTTCCCCCGGACTCGGTTCTGGCTACACCTTC
>-|TRBJ2-1|few|TRBV6-2/TRBV6-3
CASIRDATYNEQFF
TGTGCCAGCATTCGGGACGCCACCTACAATGAGCAGTTCTTC
>-|TRBJ2-1|few|TRBV20-1
CSVGAAGSYNEQFF
TGCAGTGTAGGGGCAGCCGGCTCCTACAATGAGCAGTTCTTC
>-|TRBJ2-1|many|TRBV11-2
CASSLRGEQFF
TGTGCCAGCAGCTTGAGGGGTGAGCAGTTCTTC
>TRBD2|TRBJ2-5|many|TRBV28
CATTLQPHRKGRREKETQYF
TGTGCCACCACCCTCCAGCCCCATCGAAAGGGGAGGCGGGAGAAAGAGACCCAGTACTTC
>-|TRBJ2-3|few|TRBV10-3
CAIARRSYEGTDTQYF
TGTGCCATCGCCCGTCGGTCCTACGAGGGAACAGATACGCAGTATTTT
>TRBD2|TRBJ2-1|many|TRBV24-1
CATSDLRAGGLGEQFF
TGTGCCACCAGTGATTTGCGGGCGGGAGGGCTCGGTGAGCAGTTCTTC
>-|TRBJ1-2|many|TRBV7-2
CASSYHGSTDTYGYTF
TGTGCCAGCAGCTACCACGGTTCGACAGACACTTATGGCTACACCTTC
>-|TRBJ1-2|few|TRBV19
CASSIPPVRTGYGYTF
TGTGCCAGTAGTATCCCGCCCGTACGGACCGGCTATGGCTACACCTTC
>TRBD1|TRBJ2-5|many|TRBV6-1
CASTLSPHRGKETQYF
TGTGCCAGCACCCTAAGCCCCCACAGGGGAAAAGAGACCCAGTACTTC
>-|TRBJ2-3|many|TRBV28
CASSFSQGGTDTQYF
TGTGCCAGCAGTTTCTCGCAGGGAGGTACAGATACGCAGTATTTT
>-|TRBJ1-5|few|TRBV20-1
CSASFLLNSNQPQHF
TGCAGTGCTAGTTTCCTTTTGAATAGCAATCAGCCCCAGCATTTT
>TRBD2|TRBJ2-3|few|TRBV4-1
CASGRATADTQYF
TGCGCCAGCGGGAGGGCCACCGCAGATACGCAGTATTTT
>TRBD1|TRBJ1-2|many|TRBV27
CASSLSGTGENGYTF
TGTGCCAGCAGTTTATCCGGGACAGGGGAAAATGGCTACACCTTC
>TRBD2|TRBJ2-7|many|TRBV20-1
CSARSFSGSSYEQYF
TGCAGTGCTAGATCCTTTAGCGGGAGCTCCTACGAGCAGTACTTC
>-|TRBJ2-7|-|TRBV5-1
CASSLGALYEQYF
TGCGCCAGCAGCCTGGGAGCGCTCTACGAGCAGTACTTC
>-|TRBJ1-6|few|TRBV6-6
CASSYSPSSYNSPLHF
TGTGCCAGCAGTTACTCCCCTAGCTCCTATAATTCACCCCTCCACTTT
>TRBD2|TRBJ2-5|many|TRBV24-1
CATSDVGTSGRSETQYF
TGTGCCACCAGTGATGTAGGGACTAGCGGGAGGTCGGAGACCCAGTACTTC
>-|TRBJ2-7|many|TRBV5-1
CASSWVGGGSTYEQYF
TGCGCCAGCAGCTGGGTAGGAGGGGGTTCTACCTACGAGCAGTACTTC
>-|TRBJ2-7|many|TRBV28
CASSFFVGGFAEQYF
TGTGCCAGCAGTTTCTTCGTGGGGGGCTTTGCCGAGCAGTACTTC
>-|TRBJ2-3|-|TRBV5-1
CASSYISPSTDTQYF
TGCGCCAGCAGCTACATAAGCCCTAGCACAGATACGCAGTATTTT
>-|TRBJ2-5|many|TRBV11-2
CASSLSIRDANF
TGTGCCAGCAGCCTCTCAATCCGGGACGCCAACTTC
>TRBD1|TRBJ1-1|many|TRBV29-1
CSVDRDREVGAFF
TGCAGCGTAGACCGGGACAGGGAGGTCGGGGCTTTCTTT
>-|TRBJ2-1|-|TRBV11-2
CASSLESGTNEQFF
TGTGCCAGCAGCTTAGAGTCCGGGACGAATGAGCAGTTCTTC
>TRBD1|TRBJ2-5|-|TRBV2
CASNRQGPQETQYF
TGTGCCAGCAACCGACAGGGGCCCCAAGAGACCCAGTACTTC
>-|TRBJ2-7|many|TRBV28
CASSSPDSGISSYEQYF
TGTGCCAGCAGTTCCCCGGACAGCGGAATCAGCTCCTACGAGCAGTACTTC
>-|TRBJ2-5|-|TRBV11-2
CASSLDRGSGETQYF
TGTGCCAGCAGCTTAGATCGGGGTAGCGGAGAGACCCAGTACTTC
>-|TRBJ1-2|-|TRBV15
CATTFSPRGDYGYTF
TGTGCCACCACCTTCTCCCCCCGGGGGGACTATGGCTACACCTTC
>-|TRBJ2-2|-|TRBV25-1
CASSEIYSNTGELFF
TGTGCCAGCAGTGAAATTTACTCGAACACCGGGGAGCTGTTTTTT
>TRBD2|TRBJ2-7|many|TRBV20-1
CSAARSGSSYEQYF
TGCAGTGCCGCCCGTAGCGGGAGCTCCTACGAGCAGTACTTC
>-|TRBJ2-7|-|TRBV7-2
CASSLASDTTYEQYF
TGTGCCAGCAGCTTAGCCTCGGATACGACCTACGAGCAGTACTTC
>TRBD2|TRBJ2-7|many|TRBV10-3
CAISGTRTNYEQYF
TGTGCCATCAGTGGGACTAGGACCAACTACGAGCAGTACTTC
>TRBD2|TRBJ2-7|many|TRBV2
CASRYRGLAGFYEQYF
TGTGCCAGCAGATATAGGGGACTAGCAGGTTTCTACGAGCAGTACTTC